This T cell receptor beta chain is drawn from a study of response to subunit inactivated influenza vaccine. Study-level findings and limits: Few additional T cells are recruited per seasonal influenza vaccination, authors suggested.

One entry per CDR3 protein results from TCRdb running MiXCR on the RT-PCR reads. The sample lists 610,000 or so distinct CDR3 sequences, about 15% seen once, with 11% in the top ten. The V and J ends lost 5 bases and 4 bases, in that order; junction bases with no gene match: 10. The CDR3 contains 15 residues. Germline V gene data show CDR1 as SEHNR and CDR2 as FQNEAQ (reference sequence). A note on this clonotype: As yet, its antigen is unknown.

This chain uses TRBV7-9 with TRBJ2-5; 7 bases are a match to TRBD1. This receptor was taken from a man aged 50-59 years who received an inactivated influenza vaccine. This specimen consisted of PBMCs from blood, obtained about 13 days after vaccination. CDR3 amino acids: CASSPGQLRVETQYF. CDR3 DNA: TGTGCCAGCAGCCCGGGACAGCTCAGGGTAGAGACCCAGTACTTC.